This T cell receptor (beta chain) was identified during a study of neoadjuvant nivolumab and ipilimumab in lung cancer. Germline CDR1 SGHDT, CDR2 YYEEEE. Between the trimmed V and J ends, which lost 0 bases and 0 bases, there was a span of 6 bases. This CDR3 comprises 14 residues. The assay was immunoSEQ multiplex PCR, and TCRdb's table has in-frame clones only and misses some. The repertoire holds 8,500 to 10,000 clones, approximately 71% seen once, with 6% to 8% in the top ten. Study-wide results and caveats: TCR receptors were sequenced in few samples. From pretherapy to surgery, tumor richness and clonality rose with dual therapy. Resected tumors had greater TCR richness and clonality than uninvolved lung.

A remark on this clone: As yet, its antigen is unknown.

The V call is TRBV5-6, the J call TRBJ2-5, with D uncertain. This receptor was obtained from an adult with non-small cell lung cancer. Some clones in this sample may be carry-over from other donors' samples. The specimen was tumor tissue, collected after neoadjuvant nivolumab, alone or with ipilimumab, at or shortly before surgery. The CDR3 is CASSLVGNQETQYF. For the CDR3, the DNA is TGTGCCAGCAGCTTGGTAGGCAACCAAGAGACCCAGTACTTC.